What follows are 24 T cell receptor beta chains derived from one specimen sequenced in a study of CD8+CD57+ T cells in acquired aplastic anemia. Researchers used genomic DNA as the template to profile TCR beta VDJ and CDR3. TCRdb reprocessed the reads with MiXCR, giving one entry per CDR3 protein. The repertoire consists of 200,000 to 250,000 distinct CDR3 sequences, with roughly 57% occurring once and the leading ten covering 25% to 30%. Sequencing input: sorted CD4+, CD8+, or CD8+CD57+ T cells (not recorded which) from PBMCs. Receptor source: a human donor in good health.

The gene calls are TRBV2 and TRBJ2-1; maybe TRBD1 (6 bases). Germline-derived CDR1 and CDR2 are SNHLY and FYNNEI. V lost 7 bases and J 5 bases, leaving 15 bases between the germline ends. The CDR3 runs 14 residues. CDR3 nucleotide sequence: TGTGCCAGCAACCCACAGACAGGTAACAATGAGCAGTTCTTC. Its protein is CASNPQTGNNEQFF.

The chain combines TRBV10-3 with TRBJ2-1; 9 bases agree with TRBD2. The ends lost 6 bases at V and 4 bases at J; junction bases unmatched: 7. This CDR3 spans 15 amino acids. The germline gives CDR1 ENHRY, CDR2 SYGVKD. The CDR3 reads CAISPGLAHYNEQFF. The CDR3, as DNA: TGTGCCATCAGCCCGGGACTAGCCCATTACAATGAGCAGTTCTTC.

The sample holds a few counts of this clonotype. CDR3: CSARDLENSGSPLEQYF. The CDR3 DNA sequence: TGCAGTGCTAGAGATCTCGAGAATAGCGGGAGCCCTCTCGAGCAGTACTTC. The chain is built from TRBV20-1 and TRBJ2-7, with 9 positions matching TRBD2. CDR3 size: 17 residues. The V gene's germline CDR1 is DFQATT and CDR2 SNEGSKA (reference sequence). J lost 6 bases, V lost 0 bases, and 15 bases had no gene match.

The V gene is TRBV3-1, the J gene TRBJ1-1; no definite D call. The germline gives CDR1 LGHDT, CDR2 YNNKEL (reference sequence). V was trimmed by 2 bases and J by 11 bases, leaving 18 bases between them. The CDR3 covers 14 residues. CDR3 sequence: CASSQLLERYGAFF. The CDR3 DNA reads TGTGCCAGCAGCCAACTGCTAGAACGTTATGGGGCTTTCTTT.

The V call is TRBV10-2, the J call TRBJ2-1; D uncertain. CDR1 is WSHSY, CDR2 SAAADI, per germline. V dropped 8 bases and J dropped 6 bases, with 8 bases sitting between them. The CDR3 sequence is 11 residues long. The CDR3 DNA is TGCGCCAGCCGGGCGCTCAATGAGCAGTTCTTC. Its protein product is CASRALNEQFF.

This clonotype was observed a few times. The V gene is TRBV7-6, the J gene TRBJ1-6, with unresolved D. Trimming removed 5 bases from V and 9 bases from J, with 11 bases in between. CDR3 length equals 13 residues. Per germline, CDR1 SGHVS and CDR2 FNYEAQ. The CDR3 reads CASSQSWSSPLHF. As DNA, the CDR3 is TGTGCCAGCAGCCAATCGTGGAGTTCACCCCTCCACTTT.

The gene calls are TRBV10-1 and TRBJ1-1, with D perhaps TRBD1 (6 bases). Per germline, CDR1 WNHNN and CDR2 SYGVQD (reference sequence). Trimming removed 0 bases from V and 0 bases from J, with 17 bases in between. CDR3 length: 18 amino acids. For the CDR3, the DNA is TGCGCCAGCAGTGAGTCGGGGGCCACTGGGTCCATGAACACTGAAGCTTTCTTT. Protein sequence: CASSESGATGSMNTEAFF.

The CDR3 DNA follows: TGCAGTGCTAGGTCCGGCGGGGGGCGGAATCAGCCCCAGCATTTT. This translates into CSARSGGGRNQPQHF. The rearrangement links TRBV20-1 to TRBJ1-5; maybe TRBD1 (6 bases). From germline, CDR1 is DFQATT and CDR2 SNEGSKA (reference sequence). The CDR3 contains 15 residues. With 3 bases removed from V and 4 bases from J, the gap between germline ends came to 16 bases.

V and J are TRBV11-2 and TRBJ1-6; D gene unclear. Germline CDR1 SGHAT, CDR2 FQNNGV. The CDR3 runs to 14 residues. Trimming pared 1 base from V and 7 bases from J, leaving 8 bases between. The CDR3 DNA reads TGTGCCAGCAGCTTAGGACGTCTCAATTCACCCCTCCACTTT. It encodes CASSLGRLNSPLHF.

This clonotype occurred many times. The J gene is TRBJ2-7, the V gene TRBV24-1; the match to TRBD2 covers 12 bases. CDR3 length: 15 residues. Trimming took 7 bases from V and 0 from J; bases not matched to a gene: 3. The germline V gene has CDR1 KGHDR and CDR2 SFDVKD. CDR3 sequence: CATSGLAGSSYEQYF. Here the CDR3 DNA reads TGTGCCACCAGCGGACTAGCGGGGAGCTCCTACGAGCAGTACTTC.

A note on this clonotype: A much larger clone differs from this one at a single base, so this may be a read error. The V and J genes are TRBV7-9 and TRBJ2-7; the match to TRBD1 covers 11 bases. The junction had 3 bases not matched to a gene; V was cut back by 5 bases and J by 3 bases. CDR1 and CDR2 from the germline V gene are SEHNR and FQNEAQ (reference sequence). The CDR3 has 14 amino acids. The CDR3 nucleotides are TGTGCCAGCAGCACCGGGACAGGGGGCTACGAGCAGTACTTC. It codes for CASSTGTGGYEQYF.

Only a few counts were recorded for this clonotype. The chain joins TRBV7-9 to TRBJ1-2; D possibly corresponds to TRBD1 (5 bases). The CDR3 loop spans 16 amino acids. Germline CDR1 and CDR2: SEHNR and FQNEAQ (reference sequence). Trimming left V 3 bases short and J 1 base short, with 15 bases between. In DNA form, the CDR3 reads TGTGCCAGCAGCTTGTCCAGGGACGTAAATAACTATGGCTACACCTTC. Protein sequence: CASSLSRDVNNYGYTF.

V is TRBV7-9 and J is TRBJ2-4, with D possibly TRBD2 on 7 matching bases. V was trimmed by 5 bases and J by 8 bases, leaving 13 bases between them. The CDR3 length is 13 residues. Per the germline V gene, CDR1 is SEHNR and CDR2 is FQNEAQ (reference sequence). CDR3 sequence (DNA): TGTGCCAGCAGCCGGGGGGCAAGTGACATTCAGTACTTC. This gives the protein CASSRGASDIQYF.

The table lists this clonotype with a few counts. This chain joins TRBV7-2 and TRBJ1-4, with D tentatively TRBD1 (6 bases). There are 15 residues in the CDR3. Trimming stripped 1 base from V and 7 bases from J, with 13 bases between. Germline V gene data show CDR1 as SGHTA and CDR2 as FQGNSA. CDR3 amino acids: CASSLGQGSGEKLFF. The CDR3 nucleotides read TGTGCCAGCAGCTTAGGTCAGGGGTCGGGTGAAAAACTGTTTTTT.

DNA for the CDR3: TGTGCCAGCAGCTTAGGGAGACAGGGGACTGGGGCCAACGTCCTGACTTTC. This encodes CASSLGRQGTGANVLTF. The V call is TRBV7-3, the J call TRBJ2-6; 8 bases fit TRBD1. V lost 2 bases and J lost 2; bases outside the gene matches: 5. The CDR3 loop spans 17 amino acids. The germline V gene encodes CDR1 SGHTA and CDR2 FQGTGA.

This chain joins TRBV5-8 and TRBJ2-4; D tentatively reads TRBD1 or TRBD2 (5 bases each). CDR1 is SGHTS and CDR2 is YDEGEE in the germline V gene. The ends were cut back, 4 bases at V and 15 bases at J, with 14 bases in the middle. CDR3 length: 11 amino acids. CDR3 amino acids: CASSLWDERYF. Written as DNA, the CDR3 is TGTGCCAGCAGCCTATGGGACGAGAGGTACTTC.

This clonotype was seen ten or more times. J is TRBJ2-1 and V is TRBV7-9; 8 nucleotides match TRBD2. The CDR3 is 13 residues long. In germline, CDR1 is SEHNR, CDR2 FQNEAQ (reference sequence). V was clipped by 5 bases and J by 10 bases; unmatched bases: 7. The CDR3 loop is CASSPTGGDEQFF. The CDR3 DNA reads TGTGCCAGCAGCCCCACGGGGGGGGACGAGCAGTTCTTC. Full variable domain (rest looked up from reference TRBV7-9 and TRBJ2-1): DTGVSQNPRHKITKRGQNVTFRCDPISEHNRLYWYRQTLGQGPEFLTYFQNEAQLEKSRLLSDRFSAERPKGSFSTLEIQRTEQGDSAMYLCASSPTGGDEQFFGPGTRLTVL.

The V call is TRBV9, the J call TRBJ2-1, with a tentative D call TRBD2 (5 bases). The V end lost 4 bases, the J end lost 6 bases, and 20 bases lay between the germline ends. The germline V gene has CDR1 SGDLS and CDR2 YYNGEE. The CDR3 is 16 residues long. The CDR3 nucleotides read TGTGCCAGCAGCCTAGCTGTCAAATCAACCTGCAATGAGCAGTTCTTC. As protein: CASSLAVKSTCNEQFF.

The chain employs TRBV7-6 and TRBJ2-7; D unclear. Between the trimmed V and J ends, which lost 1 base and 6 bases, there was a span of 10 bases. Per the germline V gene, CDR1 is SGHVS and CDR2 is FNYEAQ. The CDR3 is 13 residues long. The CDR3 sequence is CASSLGQTSEQYF. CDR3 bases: TGTGCCAGCAGCTTAGGTCAGACAAGCGAGCAGTACTTC.

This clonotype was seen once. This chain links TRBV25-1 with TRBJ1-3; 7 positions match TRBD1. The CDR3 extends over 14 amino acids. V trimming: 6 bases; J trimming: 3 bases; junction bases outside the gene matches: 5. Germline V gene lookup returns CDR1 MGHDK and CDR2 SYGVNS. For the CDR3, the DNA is TGTGCCAGCAGGGAGACAGGGTTTGGAAACACCATATATTTT. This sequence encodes CASRETGFGNTIYF.

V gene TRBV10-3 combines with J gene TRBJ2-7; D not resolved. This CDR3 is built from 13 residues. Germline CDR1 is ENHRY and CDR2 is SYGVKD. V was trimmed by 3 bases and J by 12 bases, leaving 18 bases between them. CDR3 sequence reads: CAISDFSAATGYF. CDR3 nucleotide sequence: TGTGCCATCAGTGATTTTTCGGCCGCGACGGGGTACTTC.

The CDR3 DNA follows: TGTGCCGTCAACGGTGGCACAGATACGCAGTATTTT. Protein: CAVNGGTDTQYF. This chain joins TRBV10-3 and TRBJ2-3, with unresolved D. The germline V gene encodes CDR1 ENHRY and CDR2 SYGVKD. V was cut by 11 bases and J by 1 base, with 10 bases left in between. CDR3 length: 12 amino acids.

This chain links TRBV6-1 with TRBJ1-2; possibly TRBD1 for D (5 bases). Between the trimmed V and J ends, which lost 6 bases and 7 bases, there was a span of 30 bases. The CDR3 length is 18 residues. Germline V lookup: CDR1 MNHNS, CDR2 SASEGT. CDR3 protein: CASRPVQVNTGELFGYTF. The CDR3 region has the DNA TGTGCCAGCAGACCCGTACAGGTGAACACCGGGGAGCTGTTTGGCTACACCTTC.

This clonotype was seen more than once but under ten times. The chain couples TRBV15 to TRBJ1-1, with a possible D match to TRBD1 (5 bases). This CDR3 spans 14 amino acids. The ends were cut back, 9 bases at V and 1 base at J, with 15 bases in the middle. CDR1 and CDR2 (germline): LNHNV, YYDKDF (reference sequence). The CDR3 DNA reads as TGTGCCACGAAAATTAGTGGGGGGAACACTGAAGCTTTCTTT. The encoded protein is CATKISGGNTEAFF.